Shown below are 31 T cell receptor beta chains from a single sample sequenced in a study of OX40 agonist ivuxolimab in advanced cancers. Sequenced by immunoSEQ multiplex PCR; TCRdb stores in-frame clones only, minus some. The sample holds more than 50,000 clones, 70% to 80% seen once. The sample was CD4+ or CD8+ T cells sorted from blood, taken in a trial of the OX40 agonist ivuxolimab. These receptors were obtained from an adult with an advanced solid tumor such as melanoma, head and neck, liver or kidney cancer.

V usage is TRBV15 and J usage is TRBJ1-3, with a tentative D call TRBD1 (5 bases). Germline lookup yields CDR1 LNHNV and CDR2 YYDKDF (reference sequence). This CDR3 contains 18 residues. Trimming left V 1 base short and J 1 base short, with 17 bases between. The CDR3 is CATSRGGAGRGSGNTIYF. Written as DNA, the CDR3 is TGTGCCACCAGCAGAGGAGGGGCCGGGAGGGGATCTGGAAACACCATATATTTT.

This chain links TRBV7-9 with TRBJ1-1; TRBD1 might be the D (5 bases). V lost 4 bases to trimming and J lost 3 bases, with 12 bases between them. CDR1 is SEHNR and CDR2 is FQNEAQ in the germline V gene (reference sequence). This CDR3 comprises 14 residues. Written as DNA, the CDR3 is TGTGCCAGCAGCTCCTGGGGCGGCGACACTGAAGCTTTCTTT. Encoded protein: CASSSWGGDTEAFF.

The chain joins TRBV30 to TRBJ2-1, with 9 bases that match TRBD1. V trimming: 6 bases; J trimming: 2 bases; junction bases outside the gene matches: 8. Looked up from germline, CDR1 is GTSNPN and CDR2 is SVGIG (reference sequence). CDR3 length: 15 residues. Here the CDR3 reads CACTKGQGAYNEQFF. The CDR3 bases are TGTGCCTGCACCAAGGGACAGGGAGCCTACAATGAGCAGTTCTTC.

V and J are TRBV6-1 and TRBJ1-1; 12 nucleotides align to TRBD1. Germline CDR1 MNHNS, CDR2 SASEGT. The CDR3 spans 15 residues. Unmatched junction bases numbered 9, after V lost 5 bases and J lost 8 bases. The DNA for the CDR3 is TGTGCCAGCAGTAGCCGGGACAGGGGGCAAAGGGAAGCTTTCTTT. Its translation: CASSSRDRGQREAFF.

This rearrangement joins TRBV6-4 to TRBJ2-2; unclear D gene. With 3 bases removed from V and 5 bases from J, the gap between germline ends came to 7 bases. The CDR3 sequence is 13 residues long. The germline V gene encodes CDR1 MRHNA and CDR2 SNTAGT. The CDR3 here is CASSEGPTGELFF. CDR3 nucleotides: TGTGCCAGCAGTGAAGGCCCTACCGGGGAGCTGTTTTTT.

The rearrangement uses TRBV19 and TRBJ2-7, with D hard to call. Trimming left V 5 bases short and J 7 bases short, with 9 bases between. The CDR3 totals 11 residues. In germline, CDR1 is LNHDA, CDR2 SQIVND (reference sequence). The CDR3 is CASSSALEQYF. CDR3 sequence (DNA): TGTGCCAGTAGTTCTGCTTTGGAGCAGTACTTC.

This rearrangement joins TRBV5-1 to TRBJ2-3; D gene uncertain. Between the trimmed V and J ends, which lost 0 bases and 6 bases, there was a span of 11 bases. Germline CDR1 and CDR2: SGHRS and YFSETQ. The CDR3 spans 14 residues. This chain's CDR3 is CASSLGAMSDTQYF. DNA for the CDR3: TGCGCCAGCAGCTTGGGTGCGATGTCCGATACGCAGTATTTT.

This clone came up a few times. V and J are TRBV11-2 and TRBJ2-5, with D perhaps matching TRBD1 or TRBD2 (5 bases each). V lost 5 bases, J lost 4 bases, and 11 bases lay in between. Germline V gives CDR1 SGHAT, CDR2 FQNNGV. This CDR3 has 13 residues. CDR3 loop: CASSVMGVETQYF. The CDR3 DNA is TGTGCCAGCAGCGTTATGGGGGTAGAGACCCAGTACTTC. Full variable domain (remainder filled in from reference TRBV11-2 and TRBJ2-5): EAGVAQSPRYKIIEKRQSVAFWCNPISGHATLYWYQQILGQGPKLLIQFQNNGVVDDSQLPKDRFSAERLKGVDSTLKIQPAKLEDSAVYLCASSVMGVETQYFGPGTRLLVL.

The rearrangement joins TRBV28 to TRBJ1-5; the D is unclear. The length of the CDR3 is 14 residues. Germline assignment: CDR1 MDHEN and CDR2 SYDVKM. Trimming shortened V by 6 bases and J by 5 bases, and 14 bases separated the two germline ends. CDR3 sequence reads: CASRSGQIDQPQHF. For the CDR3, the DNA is TGTGCCAGCAGGTCAGGTCAAATTGATCAGCCCCAGCATTTT.

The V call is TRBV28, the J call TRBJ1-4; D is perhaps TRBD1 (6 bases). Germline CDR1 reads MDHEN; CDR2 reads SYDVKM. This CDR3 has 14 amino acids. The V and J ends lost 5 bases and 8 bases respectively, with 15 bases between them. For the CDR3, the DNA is TGTGCCAGCAGTACAAACAGGGACGGGGAAAAACTGTTTTTT. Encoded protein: CASSTNRDGEKLFF.

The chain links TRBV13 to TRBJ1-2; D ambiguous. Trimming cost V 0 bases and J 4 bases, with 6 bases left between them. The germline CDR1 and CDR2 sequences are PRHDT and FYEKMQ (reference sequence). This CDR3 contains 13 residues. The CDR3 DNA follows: TGTGCCAGCAGCTTAGGAGAACTCTATGGCTACACCTTC. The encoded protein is CASSLGELYGYTF.

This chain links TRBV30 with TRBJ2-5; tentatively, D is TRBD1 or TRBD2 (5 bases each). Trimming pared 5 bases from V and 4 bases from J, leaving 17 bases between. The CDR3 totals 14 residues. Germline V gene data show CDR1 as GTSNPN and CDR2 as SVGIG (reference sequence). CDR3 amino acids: CAWAPQGRRETQYF. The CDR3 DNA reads TGTGCCTGGGCCCCGCAGGGACGTAGAGAGACCCAGTACTTC.

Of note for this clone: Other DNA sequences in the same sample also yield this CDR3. DNA of the CDR3: TGTGCCAGCAGCCAACAGGGCCGGAACACTGAAGCTTTCTTT. Amino acids: CASSQQGRNTEAFF. The chain couples TRBV7-9 to TRBJ1-1, with D tentatively TRBD1 (6 bases). CDR1 and CDR2 from the germline V gene are SEHNR and FQNEAQ (reference sequence). The CDR3 has 14 residues. V dropped 5 bases and J dropped 1 base, with 11 bases sitting between them.

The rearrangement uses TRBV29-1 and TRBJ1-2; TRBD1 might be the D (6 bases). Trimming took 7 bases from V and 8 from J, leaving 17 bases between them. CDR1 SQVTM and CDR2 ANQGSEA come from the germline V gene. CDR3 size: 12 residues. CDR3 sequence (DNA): TGCAGCGCCCGGGGCCAGGGGAGCGGCTACACCTTC. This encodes CSARGQGSGYTF.

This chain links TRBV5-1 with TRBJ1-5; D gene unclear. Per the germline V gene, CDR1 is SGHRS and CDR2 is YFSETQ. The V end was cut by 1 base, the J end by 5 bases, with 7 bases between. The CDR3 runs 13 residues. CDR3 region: CASSLSGDQPQHF. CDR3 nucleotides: TGCGCCAGCAGCTTGAGCGGGGATCAGCCCCAGCATTTT.

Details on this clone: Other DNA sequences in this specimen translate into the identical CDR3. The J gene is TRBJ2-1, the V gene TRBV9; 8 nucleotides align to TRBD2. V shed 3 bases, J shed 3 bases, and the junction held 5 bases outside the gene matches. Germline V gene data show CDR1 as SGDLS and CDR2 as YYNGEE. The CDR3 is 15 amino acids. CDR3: CASSARGAGYNEQFF. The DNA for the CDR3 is TGTGCCAGCAGCGCGCGGGGGGCCGGCTACAATGAGCAGTTCTTC.

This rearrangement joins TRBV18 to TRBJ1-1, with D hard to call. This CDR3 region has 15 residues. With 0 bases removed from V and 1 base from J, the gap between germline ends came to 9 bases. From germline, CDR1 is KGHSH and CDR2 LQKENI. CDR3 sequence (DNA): TGTGCCAGCTCACCACCGTGGGCCTCGAACACTGAAGCTTTCTTT. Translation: CASSPPWASNTEAFF.

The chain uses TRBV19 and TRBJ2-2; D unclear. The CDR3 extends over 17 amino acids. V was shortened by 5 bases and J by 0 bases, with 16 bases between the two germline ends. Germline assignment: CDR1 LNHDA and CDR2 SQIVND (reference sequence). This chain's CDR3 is CASSPETYRANTGELFF. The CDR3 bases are TGTGCCAGTAGTCCCGAGACCTATAGGGCGAACACCGGGGAGCTGTTTTTT.

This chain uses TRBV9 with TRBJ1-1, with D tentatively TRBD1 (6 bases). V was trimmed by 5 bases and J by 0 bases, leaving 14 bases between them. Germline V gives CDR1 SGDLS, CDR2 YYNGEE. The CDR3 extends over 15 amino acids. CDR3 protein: CASSRGGKVNTEAFF. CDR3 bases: TGTGCCAGCAGTCGGGGGGGCAAGGTGAACACTGAAGCTTTCTTT. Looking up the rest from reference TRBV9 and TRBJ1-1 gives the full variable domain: DSGVTQTPKHLITATGQRVTLRCSPRSGDLSVYWYQQSLDQGLQFLIQYYNGEERAKGNILERFSAQQFPDLHSELNLSSLELGDSALYFCASSRGGKVNTEAFFGQGTRLTVV.

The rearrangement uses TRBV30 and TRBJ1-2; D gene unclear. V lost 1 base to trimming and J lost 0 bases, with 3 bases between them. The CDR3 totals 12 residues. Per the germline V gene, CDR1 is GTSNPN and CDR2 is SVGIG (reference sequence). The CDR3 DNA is TGTGCCTGGAGTGGGTCTAACTATGGCTACACCTTC. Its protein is CAWSGSNYGYTF.

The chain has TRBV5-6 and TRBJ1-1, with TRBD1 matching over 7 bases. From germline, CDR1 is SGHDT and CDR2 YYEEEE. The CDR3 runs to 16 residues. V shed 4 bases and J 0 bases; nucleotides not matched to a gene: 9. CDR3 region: CASSPGTALMNTEAFF. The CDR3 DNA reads TGTGCCAGCAGCCCAGGGACAGCCCTCATGAACACTGAAGCTTTCTTT.

CDR3: CASSRSGRSPRWTDTQYF. DNA of the CDR3: TGTGCCAGCTCACGGTCAGGGAGGTCCCCCCGATGGACAGATACGCAGTATTTT. J is TRBJ2-3 and V is TRBV18; D is perhaps TRBD2 (6 bases). The CDR3 runs 18 residues. Germline V lookup: CDR1 KGHSH, CDR2 LQKENI. The germline V and J ends were trimmed by 4 bases and 3 bases, with 23 bases remaining between them.

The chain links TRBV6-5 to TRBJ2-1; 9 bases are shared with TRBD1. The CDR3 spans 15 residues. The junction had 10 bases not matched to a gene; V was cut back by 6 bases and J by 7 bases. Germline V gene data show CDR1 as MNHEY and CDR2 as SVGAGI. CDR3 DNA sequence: TGTGCCAGCAGCAGACCCCCGGGACAGGGAAATGAGCAGTTCTTC. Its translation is CASSRPPGQGNEQFF.

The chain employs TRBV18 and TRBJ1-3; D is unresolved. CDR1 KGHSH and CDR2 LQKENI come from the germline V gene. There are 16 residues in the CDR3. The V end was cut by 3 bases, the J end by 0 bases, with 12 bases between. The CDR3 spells CASSPLGPDSGNTIYF. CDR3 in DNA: TGTGCCAGCTCACCCCTCGGCCCAGACTCTGGAAACACCATATATTTT.

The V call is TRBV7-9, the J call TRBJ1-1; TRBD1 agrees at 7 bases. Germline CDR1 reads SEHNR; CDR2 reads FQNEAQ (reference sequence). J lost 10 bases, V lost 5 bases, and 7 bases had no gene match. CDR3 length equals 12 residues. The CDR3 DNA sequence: TGTGCCAGCAGCCCAGGACAGGATGGAGCTTTCTTT. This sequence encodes CASSPGQDGAFF.

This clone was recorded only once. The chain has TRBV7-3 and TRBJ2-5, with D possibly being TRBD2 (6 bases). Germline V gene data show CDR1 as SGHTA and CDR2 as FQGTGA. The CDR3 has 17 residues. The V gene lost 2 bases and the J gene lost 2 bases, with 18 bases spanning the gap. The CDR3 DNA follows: TGTGCCAGCAGCTTAGTGGAACTAGCAGACTCACAAGAGACCCAGTACTTC. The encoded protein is CASSLVELADSQETQYF.

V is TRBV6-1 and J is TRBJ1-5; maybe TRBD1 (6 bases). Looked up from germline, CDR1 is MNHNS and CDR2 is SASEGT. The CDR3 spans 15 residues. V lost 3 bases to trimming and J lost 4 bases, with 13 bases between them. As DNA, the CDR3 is TGTGCCAGCAGTGAGGCAGGGGTGGGGAATCAGCCCCAGCATTTT. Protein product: CASSEAGVGNQPQHF.

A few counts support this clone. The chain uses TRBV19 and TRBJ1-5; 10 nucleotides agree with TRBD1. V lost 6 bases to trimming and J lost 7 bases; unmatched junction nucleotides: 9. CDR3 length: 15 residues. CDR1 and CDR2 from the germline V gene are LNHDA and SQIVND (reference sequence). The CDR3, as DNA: TGTGCCAGTAGCCGGGACAGGGGTGCGTGGCAGCCCCAGCATTTT. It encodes CASSRDRGAWQPQHF.

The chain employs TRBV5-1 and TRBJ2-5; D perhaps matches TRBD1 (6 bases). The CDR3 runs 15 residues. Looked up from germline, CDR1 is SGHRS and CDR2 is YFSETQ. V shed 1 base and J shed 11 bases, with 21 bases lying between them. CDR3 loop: CASSLIPGVESAQYF. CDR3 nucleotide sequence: TGCGCCAGCAGCTTGATACCAGGGGTAGAATCCGCGCAGTACTTC.

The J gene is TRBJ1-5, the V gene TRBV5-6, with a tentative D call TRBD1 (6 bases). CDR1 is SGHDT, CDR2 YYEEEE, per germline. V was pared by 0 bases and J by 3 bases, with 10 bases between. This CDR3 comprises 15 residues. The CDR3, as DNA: TGTGCCAGCAGCTTGGGGCCAGGGGTCAATCAGCCCCAGCATTTT. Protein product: CASSLGPGVNQPQHF.

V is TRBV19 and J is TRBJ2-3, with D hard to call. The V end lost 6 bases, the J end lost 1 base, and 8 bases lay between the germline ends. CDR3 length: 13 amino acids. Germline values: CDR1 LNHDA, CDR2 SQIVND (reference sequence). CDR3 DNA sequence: TGTGCCAGTAGCCCCTTTCGCACAGATACGCAGTATTTT. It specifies CASSPFRTDTQYF. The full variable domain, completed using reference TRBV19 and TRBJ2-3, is DGGITQSPKYLFRKEGQNVTLSCEQNLNHDAMYWYRQDPGQGLRLIYYSQIVNDFQKGDIAEGYSVSREKKESFPLTVTSAQKNPTAFYLCASSPFRTDTQYFGPGTRLTVL.